The entry below describes one T cell receptor (beta chain). The antigen is undetermined. The V end was cut by 3 bases, the J end by 5 bases, with 10 bases between. Germline lookup yields CDR1 SGHVS and CDR2 FQNEAQ. The CDR3 runs 14 residues. Produced via immunoSEQ multiplex PCR; TCRdb's table is partial and in-frame only. The top ten clones hold about 3% of a sample with about 45,000 clones, approximately 86% of them seen once. These data are taken from a study of STAT5B mutations in CD4+ large granular lymphocyte leukemia. Findings of the study overall: Compared with healthy controls (2/35), patient top clones favored TRBV06 (8/27).

What was sequenced was CD4+ T cells from blood buffy coats. The source of this sequence is a human donor in good health. The chain has TRBV7-8 and TRBJ2-2; D not certain. The chain's CDR3 is CASSLRLGTGELFF. For the CDR3, the DNA is TGTGCCAGCAGCTTGCGGTTGGGGACCGGGGAGCTGTTTTTT.